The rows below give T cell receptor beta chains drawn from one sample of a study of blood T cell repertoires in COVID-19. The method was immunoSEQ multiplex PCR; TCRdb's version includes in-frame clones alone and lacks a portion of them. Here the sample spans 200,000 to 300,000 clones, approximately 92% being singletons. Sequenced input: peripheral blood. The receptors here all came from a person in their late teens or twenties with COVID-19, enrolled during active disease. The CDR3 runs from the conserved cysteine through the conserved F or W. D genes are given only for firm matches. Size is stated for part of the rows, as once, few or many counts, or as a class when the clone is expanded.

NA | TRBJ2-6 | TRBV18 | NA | CASSHNEVRANVLTF | TGTGCCAGCTCACATAATGAGGTGAGGGCCAACGTCCTGACTTTC
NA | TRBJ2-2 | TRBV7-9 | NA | CASSFYREGSGELFF | TGTGCCAGCAGCTTCTACAGGGAGGGATCCGGGGAGCTGTTTTTT
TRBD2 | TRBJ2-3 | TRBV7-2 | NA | CASSLAGLAGGPFSVDTQYF | TGTGCCAGCAGCTTAGCGGGACTAGCGGGAGGGCCTTTTAGCGTAGATACGCAGTATTTT
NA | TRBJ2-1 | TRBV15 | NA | CATSRDLSSYNEQFF | TGTGCCACCAGCAGAGATCTGAGCTCCTACAATGAGCAGTTCTTC
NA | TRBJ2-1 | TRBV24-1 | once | CATSGTAGEVFF | TGTGCCACCTCGGGGACAGCGGGAGAGGTGTTCTTC
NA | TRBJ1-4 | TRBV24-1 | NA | CATSDLRRSANDEKLFF | TGTGCCACCAGTGATCTCCGGAGAAGTGCAAATGATGAAAAACTGTTTTTT
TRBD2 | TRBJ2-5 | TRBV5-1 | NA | CASSGLAGEETQYF | TGCGCCAGCAGCGGACTAGCGGGAGAAGAGACCCAGTACTTC
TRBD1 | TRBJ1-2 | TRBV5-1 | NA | CASSLWDSKDGYTF | TGCGCCAGCAGCTTGTGGGACAGCAAGGATGGCTACACCTTC
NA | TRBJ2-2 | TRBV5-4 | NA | CASSFDSTGELFF | TGTGCCAGCAGCTTTGACTCCACCGGGGAGCTGTTTTTT
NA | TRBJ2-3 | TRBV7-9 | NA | CASSSGSLITDTQYF | TGTGCCAGCAGCTCCGGGAGCCTTATCACAGATACGCAGTATTTT
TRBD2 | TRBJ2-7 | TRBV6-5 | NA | CASSWTSAYEQYF | TGTGCCAGCAGTTGGACTAGCGCCTACGAGCAGTACTTC
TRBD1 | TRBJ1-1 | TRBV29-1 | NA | CSFRDRGTEAFF | TGCAGTTTTCGGGACAGGGGAACTGAAGCTTTCTTT
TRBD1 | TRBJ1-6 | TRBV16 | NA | CASRGQGDSPLHF | TGTGCCAGCAGGGGACAGGGAGATTCACCCCTCCACTTT
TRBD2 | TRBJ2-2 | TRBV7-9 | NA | CASSPTGTSDTGELFF | TGTGCCAGCAGCCCAACCGGGACTAGCGACACCGGGGAGCTGTTTTTT
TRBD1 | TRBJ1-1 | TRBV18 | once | CASSDRGEDTEAFF | TGTGCCAGCTCAGACAGGGGAGAGGACACTGAAGCTTTCTTT
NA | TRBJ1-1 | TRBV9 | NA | CASSATGSPFSEAFF | TGTGCCAGCAGCGCAACAGGGTCCCCCTTTTCTGAAGCTTTCTTT
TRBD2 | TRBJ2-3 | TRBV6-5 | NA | CASSYSGGAATDTQYF | TGTGCCAGCAGTTACAGCGGGGGAGCGGCTACAGATACGCAGTATTTT
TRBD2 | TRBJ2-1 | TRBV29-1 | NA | CSASQAGGSYNEQFF | TGCAGCGCCTCCCAGGCGGGGGGCTCCTACAATGAGCAGTTCTTC
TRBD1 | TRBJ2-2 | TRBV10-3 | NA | CAISAATGEGELFF | TGTGCCATCAGTGCCGCGACAGGGGAGGGGGAGCTGTTTTTT
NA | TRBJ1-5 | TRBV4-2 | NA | CASSQDLGGLNQPQHF | TGTGCCAGCAGCCAAGATCTCGGGGGACTGAATCAGCCCCAGCATTTT
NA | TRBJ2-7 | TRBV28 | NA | CASSYDGTYEQYF | TGTGCCAGCAGTTATGACGGGACCTACGAGCAGTACTTC
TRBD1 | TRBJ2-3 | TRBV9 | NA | CASSSPGTGYTDTQYF | TGTGCCAGCAGCTCCCCCGGGACAGGGTACACAGATACGCAGTATTTT
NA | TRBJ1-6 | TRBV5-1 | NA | CASRPRVDGSPLHF | TGCGCCAGCAGACCCAGGGTGGATGGGTCACCCCTCCACTTT
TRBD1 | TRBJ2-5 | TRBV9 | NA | CASSWDRGRQETQYF | TGTGCCAGCAGTTGGGACAGGGGGCGACAAGAGACCCAGTACTTC
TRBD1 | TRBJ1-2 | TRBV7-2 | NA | CASSLGEQGARGYTF | TGTGCCAGCAGCTTAGGGGAACAGGGGGCCCGCGGCTACACCTTC
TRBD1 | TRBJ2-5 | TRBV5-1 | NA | CASSFGQGQETQYF | TGCGCCAGCAGCTTCGGACAGGGCCAAGAGACCCAGTACTTC
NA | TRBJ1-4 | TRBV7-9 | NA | CASSLGLTEEKLFF | TGTGCCAGCAGCTTAGGTCTCACAGAAGAAAAACTGTTTTTT
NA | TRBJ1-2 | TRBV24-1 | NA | CATSDLQGRGYTF | TGTGCCACCAGTGATTTACAGGGCCGGGGCTACACCTTC
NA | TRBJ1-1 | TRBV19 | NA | CASSIQGGGNTEAFF | TGTGCCAGTAGTATCCAGGGAGGGGGGAACACTGAAGCTTTCTTT
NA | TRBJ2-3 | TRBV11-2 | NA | CASSLDRVYSTRADTQYF | TGTGCCAGCAGCTTAGATCGTGTCTACTCAACTAGGGCAGATACGCAGTATTTT
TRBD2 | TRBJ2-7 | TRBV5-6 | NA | CASSSRLAGVYEQYF | TGTGCCAGCAGCTCCCGACTAGCGGGTGTCTACGAGCAGTACTTC
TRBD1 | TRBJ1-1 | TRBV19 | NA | CASSAQGTPLNTEAFF | TGTGCCAGTAGTGCACAGGGGACCCCCCTGAACACTGAAGCTTTCTTT
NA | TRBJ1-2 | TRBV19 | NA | CATLGYRVNNYGYTF | TGTGCCACGTTGGGATACAGGGTCAATAACTATGGCTACACCTTC
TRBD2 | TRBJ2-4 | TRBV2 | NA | CASTGTSGNIQYF | TGTGCCAGCACCGGGACTAGCGGAAACATTCAGTACTTC
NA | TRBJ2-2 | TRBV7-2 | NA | CASSFGGRTGELFF | TGTGCCAGCAGCTTTGGGGGCCGCACCGGGGAGCTGTTTTTT
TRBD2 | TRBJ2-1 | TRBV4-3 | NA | CASSQVASGIDEQFF | TGCGCCAGCAGCCAAGTAGCTAGCGGGATCGATGAGCAGTTCTTC
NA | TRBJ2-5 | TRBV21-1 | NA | CASTREGVGETQYF | TGTGCCAGCACCCGAGAAGGGGTGGGGGAGACCCAGTACTTC
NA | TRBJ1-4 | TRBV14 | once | CASSYARTTNEKLFF | TGTGCCAGCAGCTACGCGCGGACAACTAATGAAAAACTGTTTTTT
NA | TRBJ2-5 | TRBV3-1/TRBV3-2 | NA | CASSQDFGGWETQYF | TGTGCCAGCAGCCAAGATTTCGGCGGTTGGGAGACCCAGTACTTC
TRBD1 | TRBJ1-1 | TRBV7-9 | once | CASSSGTGMNTEAFF | TGTGCCAGCAGTTCAGGGACAGGGATGAACACTGAAGCTTTCTTT
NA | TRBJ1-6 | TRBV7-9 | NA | CASSQDTDNSPLHF | TGTGCCAGCAGCCAGGACACGGATAATTCACCCCTCCACTTT
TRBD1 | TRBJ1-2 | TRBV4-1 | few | CASSPRQGSGYGYTF | TGCGCCAGCAGCCCTCGACAGGGTTCGGGCTATGGCTACACCTTC